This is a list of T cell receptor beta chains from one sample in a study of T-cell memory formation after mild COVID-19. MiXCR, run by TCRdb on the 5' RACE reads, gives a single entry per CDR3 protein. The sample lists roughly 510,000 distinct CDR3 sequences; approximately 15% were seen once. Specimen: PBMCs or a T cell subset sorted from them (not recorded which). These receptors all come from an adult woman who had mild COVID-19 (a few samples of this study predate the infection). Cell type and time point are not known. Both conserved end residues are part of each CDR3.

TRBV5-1	CASSLGAASSGNTIYF
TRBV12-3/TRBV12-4	CASSKWGRAQPQHF
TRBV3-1	CASSQVILAGTNEQYF
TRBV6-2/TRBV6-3	CASILDSQGNTIYF
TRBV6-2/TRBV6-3	CASSFPRDRSTNEKLFF
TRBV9	CASSLDVTGNNEQFF
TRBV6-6	CASQQGGGYTF
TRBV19	CASSKQVVGTDTQYF
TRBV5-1	CASSLLDTPAGGQFF
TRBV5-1	CASSLEGSFYRETQYF
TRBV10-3	CAISESGLGPYNEQFF
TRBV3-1	CASRHPVGGELFF
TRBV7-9	CASSPRLAGVTYNEQFF
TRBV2	CASSSRGSSYNSPLHF
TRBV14	CASSQDVGQGGGEKLFF
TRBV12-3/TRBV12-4	CASTGPNYGYTF
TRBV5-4	CASSPTDNYGYTF
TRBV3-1	CASRLRQGQRAFF
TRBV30	CAWSGYADTQYF
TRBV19	CASTTYAAGLSEAFF
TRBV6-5	CASSYRPATGNGYTF
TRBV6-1	CASSGAQRPPDTQYF
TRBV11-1	CASIPGELFF
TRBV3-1	CASSQTSGGAREQFF
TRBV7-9	CASSLGTGEAFF
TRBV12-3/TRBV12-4	CASSTFSGSGNTIYF
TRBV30	CAWIPWGYSNQPQHF
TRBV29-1	CSVERPGGADTQYF
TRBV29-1	CSVELAASYEQYF
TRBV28	CASLTGTGVGEAFF
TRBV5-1	CASRLDRLAGGPSETQYF
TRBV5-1	CASSLTPGSEQYF
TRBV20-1	CSARDEREAYNEQFF
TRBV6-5	CASSYSTSRYEQYF
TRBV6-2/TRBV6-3	CASSYSNNNNEQFF
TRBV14	CASSPRGTVNTDTQYF
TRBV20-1	CSARRSGQGNTEAFF
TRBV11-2	CASSLESQGYTEAFF